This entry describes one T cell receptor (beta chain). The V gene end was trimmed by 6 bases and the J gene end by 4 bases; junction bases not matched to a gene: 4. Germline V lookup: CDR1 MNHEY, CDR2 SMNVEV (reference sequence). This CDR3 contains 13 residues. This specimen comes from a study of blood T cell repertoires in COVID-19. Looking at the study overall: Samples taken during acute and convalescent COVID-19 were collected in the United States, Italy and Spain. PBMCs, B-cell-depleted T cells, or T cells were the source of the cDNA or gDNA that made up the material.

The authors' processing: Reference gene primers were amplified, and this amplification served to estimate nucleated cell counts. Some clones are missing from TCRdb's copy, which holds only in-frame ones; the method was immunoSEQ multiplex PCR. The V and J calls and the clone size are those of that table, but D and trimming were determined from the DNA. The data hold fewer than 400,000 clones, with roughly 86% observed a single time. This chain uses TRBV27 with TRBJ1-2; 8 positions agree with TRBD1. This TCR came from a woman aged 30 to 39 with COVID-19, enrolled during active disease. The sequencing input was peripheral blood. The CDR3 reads CASRAGQAYGYTF. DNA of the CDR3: TGTGCCAGCAGGGCGGGACAGGCCTATGGCTACACCTTC.